Listed here are 6 T cell receptor beta chains from one sample, sequenced in a study of blood T cells in healthy people across ages (dated by TCRdb to about 2015). Libraries were built with 5' RACE. TCRdb names Illumina HiSeq 2500 as the instrument used. A second PCR of roughly 6 to 11 cycles was run with a J-beta primer mix and a sample-barcoded 5' primer. TCRdb reworked the public reads: Q25 trimming with fastp, MiXCR clone assembly, productive beta chains retained. Each CDR3 protein appears once, grouped with its most common genes and DNA. The table for this sample lists approximately 770,000 distinct CDR3 sequences; nearly 60% of them were counted only once. Roughly 20% of the sample belongs to the ten largest clones. The sample was blood. These receptors came from a man in his thirties or forties in good health.

This sequence joins TRBV7-9 and TRBJ2-1; TRBD2 agrees at 13 bases. Germline values: CDR1 SEHNR, CDR2 FQNEAQ (reference sequence). This CDR3 is 14 amino acids long. The trim removed 7 bases at V and 9 bases at J, leaving 6 bases unmatched. CDR3: CASTPGLAGLEQFF. In nucleotides, the CDR3 is TGTGCCAGCACACCGGGACTAGCGGGACTTGAGCAGTTCTTC.

This clonotype occurred once. This chain joins TRBV6-4 and TRBJ2-1; either TRBD1 or TRBD2 may supply D (5 bases each). The CDR3 extends over 14 amino acids. Germline CDR1 and CDR2: MRHNA and SNTAGT. Trimming cost V 7 bases and J 5 bases, with 15 bases left between them. The CDR3 reads CASIPGLHHNEQFF. As DNA, the CDR3 is TGTGCCAGCATCCCGGGGCTGCACCACAATGAGCAGTTCTTC.

The rearrangement joins TRBV2 to TRBJ2-4; possibly TRBD2 for D (5 bases). The closer fit of TRBJ2-5 to the DNA end suggests the J call may be wrong. Germline CDR1 and CDR2: SNHLY and FYNNEI. This CDR3 is built from 13 residues. The CDR3 coding sequence is TGTGCCAGTGTGCGGGCCATTCTAGGGACCCAGTACTTC. This gives the protein CASVRAILGTQYF.

The CDR3 spells CASSLLGKVYEQYF. The CDR3 region has the DNA TGCGCCAGCAGCTTGCTCGGAAAGGTCTACGAGCAGTACTTC. The chain combines TRBV5-1 with TRBJ2-5; D unclear. With the DNA end fitting TRBJ2-7 better, the J assignment may be wrong. The CDR3 has 14 residues. Germline values: CDR1 SGHRS, CDR2 YFSETQ.

The table lists this clonotype with a few counts. The rearrangement joins TRBV29-1 to TRBJ2-5; D is perhaps TRBD1 (5 bases). The V end lost 7 bases, the J end lost 2 bases, and 11 bases lay between the germline ends. The CDR3 spans 12 residues. CDR1 and CDR2 from the germline V gene are SQVTM and ANQGSEA. CDR3 loop: CSAMGQQETQYF. CDR3 sequence (DNA): TGCAGCGCCATGGGGCAGCAAGAGACCCAGTACTTC.

The rearrangement links TRBV12-3 or TRBV12-4 to TRBJ2-7; D unclear. The ends were cut back, 5 bases at V and 9 bases at J, with 17 bases in the middle. This CDR3 spans 13 amino acids. The CDR3 region is CASSRYSSHGQYF. CDR3 DNA: TGTGCCAGCAGTCGATATAGCAGTCACGGGCAGTACTTC.